The following is a TCR beta chain sequence with its context. The sample comes from a study of blood T cell repertoires in COVID-19. Between the trimmed V and J ends, which lost 9 bases and 3 bases, there was a span of 14 bases. The germline gives CDR1 SNHLY, CDR2 FYNNEI. This CDR3 comprises 13 residues. Sequencing used immunoSEQ multiplex PCR; TCRdb keeps in-frame clones, though not all of them. The sample includes 250,000 or so clones, over 75% seen only once; the top ten take under 2%. Ages ranged from about 18 to 89 years, with residence in 24 US areas. Donors in Cohort 3 who had recovered were those with two negative PCRs, healthcare professional clearance, or resolution of their symptoms.

The receptor was isolated from a man aged 40-50 years who had recovered from COVID-19. This rearrangement joins TRBV2 to TRBJ1-2; D is possibly TRBD1 (6 bases). The sequenced sample consisted of PBMCs or T cells enriched from blood (not recorded which). The DNA for the CDR3 is TGTGCCAGTCAAAAGGGGGGGGACTATGGCTACACCTTC. Protein product: CASQKGGDYGYTF.